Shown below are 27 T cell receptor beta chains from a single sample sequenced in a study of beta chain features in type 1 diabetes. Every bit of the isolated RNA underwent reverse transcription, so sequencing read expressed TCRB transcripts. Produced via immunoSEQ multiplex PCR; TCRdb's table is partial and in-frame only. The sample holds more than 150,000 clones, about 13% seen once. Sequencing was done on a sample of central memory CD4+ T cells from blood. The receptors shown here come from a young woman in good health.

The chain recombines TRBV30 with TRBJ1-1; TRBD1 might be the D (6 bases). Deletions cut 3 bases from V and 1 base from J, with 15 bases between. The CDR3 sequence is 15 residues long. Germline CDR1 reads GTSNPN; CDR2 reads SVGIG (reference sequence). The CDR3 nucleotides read TGTGCCTGGAGGGAGTGGATGGGACAGAACACTGAAGCTTTCTTT. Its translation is CAWREWMGQNTEAFF.

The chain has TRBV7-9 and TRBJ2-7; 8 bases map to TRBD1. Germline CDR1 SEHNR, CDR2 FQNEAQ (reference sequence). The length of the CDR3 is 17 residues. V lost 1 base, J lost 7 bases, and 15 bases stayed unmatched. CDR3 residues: CASSLVQNRGEPGEQYF. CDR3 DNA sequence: TGTGCCAGCAGCTTAGTACAAAACAGGGGGGAACCGGGGGAGCAGTACTTC.

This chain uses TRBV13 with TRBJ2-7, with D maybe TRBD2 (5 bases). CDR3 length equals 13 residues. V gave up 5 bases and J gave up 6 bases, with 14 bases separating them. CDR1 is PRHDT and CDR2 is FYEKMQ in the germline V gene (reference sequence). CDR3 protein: CASSRTEVSEQYF. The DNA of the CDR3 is TGTGCCAGCAGCCGGACTGAGGTTAGCGAGCAGTACTTC.

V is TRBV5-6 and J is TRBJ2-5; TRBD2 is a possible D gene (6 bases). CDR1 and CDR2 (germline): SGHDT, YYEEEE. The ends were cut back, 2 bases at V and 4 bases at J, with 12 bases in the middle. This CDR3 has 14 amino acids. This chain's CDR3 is CASSLDQRAETQYF. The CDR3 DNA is TGTGCCAGCAGCTTAGATCAGCGGGCAGAGACCCAGTACTTC. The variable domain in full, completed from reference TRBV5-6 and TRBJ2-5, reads DAGVTQSPTHLIKTRGQQVTLRCSPKSGHDTVSWYQQALGQGPQFIFQYYEEEERQRGNFPDRFSGHQFPNYSSELNVNALLLGDSALYLCASSLDQRAETQYFGPGTRLLVL.

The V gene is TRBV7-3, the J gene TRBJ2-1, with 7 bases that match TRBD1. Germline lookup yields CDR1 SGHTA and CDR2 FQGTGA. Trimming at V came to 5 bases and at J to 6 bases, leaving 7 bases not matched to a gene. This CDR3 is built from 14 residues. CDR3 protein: CASSPTTGPNEQFF. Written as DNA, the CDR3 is TGTGCCAGCAGCCCAACGACAGGGCCCAATGAGCAGTTCTTC.

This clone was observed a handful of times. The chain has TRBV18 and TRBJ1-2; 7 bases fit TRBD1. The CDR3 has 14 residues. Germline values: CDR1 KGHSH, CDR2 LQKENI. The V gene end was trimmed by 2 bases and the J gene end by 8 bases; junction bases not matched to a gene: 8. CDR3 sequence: CASSPDGQAEGYTF. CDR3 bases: TGTGCCAGCTCACCAGATGGACAGGCGGAAGGCTACACCTTC.

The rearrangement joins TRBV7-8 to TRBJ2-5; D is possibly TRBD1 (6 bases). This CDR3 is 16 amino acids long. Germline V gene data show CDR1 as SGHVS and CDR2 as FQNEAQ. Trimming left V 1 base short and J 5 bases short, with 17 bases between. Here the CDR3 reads CASSLEFGRGWETQYF. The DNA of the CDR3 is TGTGCCAGCAGCTTAGAGTTCGGCAGGGGATGGGAGACCCAGTACTTC.

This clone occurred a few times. Written as DNA, the CDR3 is TGCGCCAGCAGCTTGGATGCAGGCGGAGGGAACACTGAAGCTTTCTTT. It translates to CASSLDAGGGNTEAFF. The rearrangement joins TRBV5-1 to TRBJ1-1; no definite D call. The CDR3 has 16 amino acids. Per the germline V gene, CDR1 is SGHRS and CDR2 is YFSETQ. With 0 bases removed from V and 1 base from J, the gap between germline ends came to 13 bases.

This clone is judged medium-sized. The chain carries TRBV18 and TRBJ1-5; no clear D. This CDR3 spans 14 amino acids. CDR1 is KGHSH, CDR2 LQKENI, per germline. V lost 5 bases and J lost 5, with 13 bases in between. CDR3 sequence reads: CASSVGERYQPQHF. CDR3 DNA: TGTGCCAGCTCAGTCGGGGAAAGATATCAGCCCCAGCATTTT.

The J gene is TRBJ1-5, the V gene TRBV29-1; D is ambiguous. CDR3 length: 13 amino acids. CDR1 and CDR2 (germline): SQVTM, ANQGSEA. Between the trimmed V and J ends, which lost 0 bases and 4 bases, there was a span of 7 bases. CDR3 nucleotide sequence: TGCAGCGTTGAAGACAGCGTAAATCAGCCCCAGCATTTT. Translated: CSVEDSVNQPQHF.

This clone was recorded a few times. The CDR3 protein is CASSLSIGVGGDEQYF. In nucleotides, the CDR3 is TGTGCCAGCAGTTTATCGATCGGCGTAGGGGGCGACGAGCAGTACTTC. V and J are TRBV27 and TRBJ2-7, with 7 bases identical to TRBD1. Losses at the gene ends were 0 bases for V and 5 bases for J; bases not matched to a gene: 10. This CDR3 comprises 16 residues. Germline V gene sequence: CDR1 MNHEY, CDR2 SMNVEV (reference sequence).

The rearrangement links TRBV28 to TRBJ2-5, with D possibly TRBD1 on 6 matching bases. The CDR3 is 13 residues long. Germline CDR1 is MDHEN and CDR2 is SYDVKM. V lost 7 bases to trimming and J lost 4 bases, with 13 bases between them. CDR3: CASTGVMRETQYF. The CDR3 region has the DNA TGTGCCAGCACAGGGGTGATGAGAGAGACCCAGTACTTC.

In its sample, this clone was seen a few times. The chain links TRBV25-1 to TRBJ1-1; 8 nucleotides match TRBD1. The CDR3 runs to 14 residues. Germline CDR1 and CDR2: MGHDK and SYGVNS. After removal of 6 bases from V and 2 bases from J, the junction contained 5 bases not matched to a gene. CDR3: CASRGQAKNTEAFF. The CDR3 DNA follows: TGTGCCAGCAGGGGACAGGCTAAAAACACTGAAGCTTTCTTT.

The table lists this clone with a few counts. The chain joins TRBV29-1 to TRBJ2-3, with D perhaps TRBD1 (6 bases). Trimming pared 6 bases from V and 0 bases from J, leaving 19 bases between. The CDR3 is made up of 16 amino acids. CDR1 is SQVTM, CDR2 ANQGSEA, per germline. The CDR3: CSVMGTQGSSTDTQYF. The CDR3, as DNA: TGCAGCGTGATGGGTACACAGGGCTCGAGCACAGATACGCAGTATTTT.

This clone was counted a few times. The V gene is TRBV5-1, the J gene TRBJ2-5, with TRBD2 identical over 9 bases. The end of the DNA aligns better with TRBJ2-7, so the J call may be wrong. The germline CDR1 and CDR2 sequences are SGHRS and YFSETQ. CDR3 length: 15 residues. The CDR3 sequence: CASRPTSGDYYEQYF. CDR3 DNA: TGCGCCAGCAGACCGACTAGCGGAGACTACTACGAGCAGTACTTC.

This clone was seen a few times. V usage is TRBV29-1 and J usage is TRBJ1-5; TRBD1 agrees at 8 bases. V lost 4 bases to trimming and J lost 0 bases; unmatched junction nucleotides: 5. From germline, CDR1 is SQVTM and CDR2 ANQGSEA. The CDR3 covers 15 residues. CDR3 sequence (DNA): TGCAGCGTTGGACAGGGGCCGGGTAGCAATCAGCCCCAGCATTTT. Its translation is CSVGQGPGSNQPQHF.

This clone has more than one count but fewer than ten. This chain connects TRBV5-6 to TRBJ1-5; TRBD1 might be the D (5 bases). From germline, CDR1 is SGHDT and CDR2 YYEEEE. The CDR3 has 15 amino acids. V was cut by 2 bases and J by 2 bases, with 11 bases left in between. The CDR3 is CASSLGVRGNQPQHF. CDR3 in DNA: TGTGCCAGCAGCTTAGGGGTTCGGGGCAATCAGCCCCAGCATTTT.

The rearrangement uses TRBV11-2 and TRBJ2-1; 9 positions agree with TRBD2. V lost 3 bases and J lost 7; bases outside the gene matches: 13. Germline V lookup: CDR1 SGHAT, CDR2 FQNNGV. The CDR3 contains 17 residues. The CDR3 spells CASSFLRGGRAENEQFF. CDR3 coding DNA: TGTGCCAGCAGCTTCCTAAGGGGCGGGAGGGCCGAAAATGAGCAGTTCTTC.

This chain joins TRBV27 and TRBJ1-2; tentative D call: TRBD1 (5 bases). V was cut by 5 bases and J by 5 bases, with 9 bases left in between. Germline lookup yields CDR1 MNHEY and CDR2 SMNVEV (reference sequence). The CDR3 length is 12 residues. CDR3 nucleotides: TGTGCCAGCAGTCAGGGCAGATATGGCTACACCTTC. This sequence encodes CASSQGRYGYTF.

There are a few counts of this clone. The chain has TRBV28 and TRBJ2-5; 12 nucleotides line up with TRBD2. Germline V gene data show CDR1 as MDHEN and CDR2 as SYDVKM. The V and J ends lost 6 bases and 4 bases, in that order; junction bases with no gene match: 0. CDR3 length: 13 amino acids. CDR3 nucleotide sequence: TGTGCCAGCAGACTAGCGGGAGGAGAGACCCAGTACTTC. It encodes CASRLAGGETQYF.

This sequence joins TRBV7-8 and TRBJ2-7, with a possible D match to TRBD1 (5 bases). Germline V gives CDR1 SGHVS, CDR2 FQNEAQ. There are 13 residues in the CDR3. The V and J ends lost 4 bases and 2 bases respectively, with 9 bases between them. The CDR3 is CASSSGAPYEQYF. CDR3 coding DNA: TGTGCCAGCAGCTCTGGGGCCCCCTACGAGCAGTACTTC.

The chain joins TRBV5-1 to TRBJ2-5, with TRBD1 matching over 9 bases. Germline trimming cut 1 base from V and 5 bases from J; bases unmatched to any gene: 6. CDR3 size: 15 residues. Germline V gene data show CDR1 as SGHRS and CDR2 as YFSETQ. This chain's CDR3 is CASSLLGQGRETQYF. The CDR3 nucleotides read TGCGCCAGCAGCTTGTTGGGACAGGGTAGGGAGACCCAGTACTTC.

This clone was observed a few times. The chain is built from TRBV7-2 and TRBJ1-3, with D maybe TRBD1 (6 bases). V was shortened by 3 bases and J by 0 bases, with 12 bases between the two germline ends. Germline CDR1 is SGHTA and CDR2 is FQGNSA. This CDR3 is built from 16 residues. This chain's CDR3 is CASSFGQLSSGNTIYF. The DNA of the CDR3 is TGTGCCAGCAGCTTCGGACAGCTGAGCTCTGGAAACACCATATATTTT. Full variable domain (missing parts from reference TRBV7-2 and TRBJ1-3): GAGVSQSPSNKVTEKGKDVELRCDPISGHTALYWYRQSLGQGLEFLIYFQGNSAPDKSGLPSDRFSAERTGGSVSTLTIQRTQQEDSAVYLCASSFGQLSSGNTIYFGEGSWLTVV.

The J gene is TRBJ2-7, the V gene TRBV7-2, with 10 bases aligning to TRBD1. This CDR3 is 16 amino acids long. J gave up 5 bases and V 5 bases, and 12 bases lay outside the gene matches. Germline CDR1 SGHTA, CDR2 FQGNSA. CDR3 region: CASSRNPPGQGNEQYF. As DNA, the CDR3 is TGTGCCAGCAGCCGTAATCCGCCGGGACAGGGGAACGAGCAGTACTTC. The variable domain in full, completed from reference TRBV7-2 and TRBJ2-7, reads GAGVSQSPSNKVTEKGKDVELRCDPISGHTALYWYRQSLGQGLEFLIYFQGNSAPDKSGLPSDRFSAERTGGSVSTLTIQRTQQEDSAVYLCASSRNPPGQGNEQYFGPGTRLTVT.

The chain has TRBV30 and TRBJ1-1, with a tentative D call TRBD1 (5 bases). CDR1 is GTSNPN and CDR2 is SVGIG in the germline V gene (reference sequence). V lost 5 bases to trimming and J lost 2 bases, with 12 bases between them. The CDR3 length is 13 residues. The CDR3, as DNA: TGTGCCTGGGCTGGTTGGGGCAACACTGAAGCTTTCTTT. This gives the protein CAWAGWGNTEAFF.

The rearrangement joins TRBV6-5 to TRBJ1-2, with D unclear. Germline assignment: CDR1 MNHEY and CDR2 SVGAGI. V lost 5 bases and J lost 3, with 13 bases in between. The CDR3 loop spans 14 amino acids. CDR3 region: CASSPDQRDYGYTF. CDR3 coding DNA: TGTGCCAGCAGTCCCGACCAGAGGGACTATGGCTACACCTTC.

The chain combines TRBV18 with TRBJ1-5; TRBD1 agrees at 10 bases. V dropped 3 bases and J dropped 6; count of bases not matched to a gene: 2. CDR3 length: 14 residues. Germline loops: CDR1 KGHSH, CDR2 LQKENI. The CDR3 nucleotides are TGTGCCAGCTCACCCGGGACAGGGGTTCAGCCCCAGCATTTT. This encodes CASSPGTGVQPQHF.